Below are 5 T cell receptor beta chains sequenced from a single sample in a study of T cells in Graves' hyperthyroidism and ophthalmopathy. TCR beta CDR3 region amplification was performed from RNA transcripts. The HTBI primer set drove a first-round RT-PCR of the TCR CDR3. MiXCR was run by TCRdb on the multiplex PCR reads, yielding one entry per CDR3 protein. Seen here are 250,000 to 350,000 distinct CDR3 sequences, roughly 17% observed once, and the top ten hold approximately 35%. The sample was blood. The receptors originated from a man under 40 with Graves' hyperthyroidism.

J is TRBJ2-5 and V is TRBV25-1; perhaps TRBD2 as D (5 bases). The germline V gene encodes CDR1 MGHDK and CDR2 SYGVNS. The V and J ends lost 1 base and 5 bases respectively, with 11 bases between them. The CDR3 spans 14 residues. The CDR3 sequence is CASSEFGDSETQYF. CDR3 sequence (DNA): TGTGCCAGCAGTGAATTCGGGGATTCGGAGACCCAGTACTTC.

The V and J genes are TRBV19 and TRBJ2-2; no clear D gene. CDR3 length: 17 amino acids. V gave up 5 bases and J gave up 4 bases, with 20 bases separating them. Germline V CDR1 and CDR2: LNHDA, SQIVND (reference sequence). CDR3 coding DNA: TGTGCCAGTAGTCCTCAATACTCCGATTGGGGCACCGGGGAGCTGTTTTTT. Translated: CASSPQYSDWGTGELFF.

The chain links TRBV6-1 to TRBJ2-5, with 8 bases identical to TRBD1. The germline V gene encodes CDR1 MNHNS and CDR2 SASEGT. With V trimmed by 3 bases and J by 5 bases, 8 bases remained unmatched. The CDR3 covers 15 residues. The CDR3 nucleotides read TGTGCCAGCAGTGATAAAACAGGGGGTGGTGAGACCCAGTACTTC. Protein: CASSDKTGGGETQYF.

This clonotype appeared many times. This chain connects TRBV30 to TRBJ1-6; D is possibly TRBD1 (5 bases). The CDR3 spans 14 residues. The V gene's germline CDR1 is GTSNPN and CDR2 SVGIG (reference sequence). V shed 4 bases and J shed 10 bases, with 17 bases lying between them. Here the CDR3 DNA reads TGTGCCTGGATGCAGGGCAGTCTGGTATCACCCCTCCACTTT. This sequence encodes CAWMQGSLVSPLHF. The full variable domain, its missing parts supplied by reference TRBV30 and TRBJ1-6, is SQTIHQWPATLVQPVGSPLSLECTVEGTSNPNLYWYRQAAGRGLQLLFYSVGIGQISSEVPQNLSASRPQDRQFILSSKKLLLSDSGFYLCAWMQGSLVSPLHFGNGTRLTVT.

V is TRBV7-9 and J is TRBJ1-5, with a weak D call TRBD1 (6 bases). The CDR3 totals 17 residues. Germline assignment: CDR1 SEHNR and CDR2 FQNEAQ (reference sequence). Deletions cut 5 bases from V and 2 bases from J, with 19 bases between. This chain's CDR3 is CASSRGQQRDGNQPQHF. As DNA, the CDR3 is TGTGCCAGCAGCCGAGGACAGCAAAGGGATGGCAATCAGCCCCAGCATTTT.